This TCR beta chain was identified during a study of blood T cell repertoires in COVID-19. Study in general: Both acute and convalescent COVID-19 samples were obtained from the United States, Italy and Spain. Sources were T cells, B-cell-depleted T cells, or PBMCs; the material itself was cDNA or gDNA.

Recruited during active infection, patients (from Seattle) were subsequently followed longitudinally. This CDR3 is built from 18 residues. With 4 bases removed from V and 3 bases from J, the gap between germline ends came to 22 bases. Germline-derived CDR1 and CDR2 are SGHRS and YFSETQ. The repertoire was sequenced with immunoSEQ multiplex PCR; TCRdb's copy has only in-frame clones and lacks some. This sample carries hundreds of thousands of clones, 89% of them seen once, and the ten largest clones take approximately 3%. This TCR was recovered from a woman in her 30s with COVID-19, enrolled during active disease. The sequencing input was peripheral blood. V is TRBV5-1 and J is TRBJ2-2, with D maybe TRBD2 (6 bases). This CDR3 reads CASSPFAGTNVHTGELFF. CDR3 DNA: TGCGCCAGCAGCCCCTTTGCGGGAACCAATGTGCACACCGGGGAGCTGTTTTTT.